One sample yielded the 20 T cell receptor beta chains listed below, sequenced in a study of T cell repertoires in cytomegalovirus infection. MiXCR, applied by TCRdb to the reads, yields one record per CDR3 protein. Of around 550,000 distinct CDR3 sequences listed, about 30% are singletons. Sample: PBMCs. The receptors derive from a human donor in good health (CMV status not recorded). Some clones in this sample may be carry-over from other donors' samples.

This clonotype occurred many times. J is TRBJ1-2 and V is TRBV7-2; a weak D match, TRBD1 (5 bases). The CDR3 spans 15 residues. The V and J ends lost 1 base and 0 bases respectively, with 9 bases between them. From germline, CDR1 is SGHTA and CDR2 FQGNSA. As DNA, the CDR3 is TGTGCCAGCAGCTTAGACGGGGGAACTAACTATGGCTACACCTTC. Its translation is CASSLDGGTNYGYTF.

J is TRBJ1-1 and V is TRBV29-1, with a possible D match to TRBD1 (5 bases). CDR1 and CDR2 from the germline V gene are SQVTM and ANQGSEA. CDR3 size: 13 residues. V was pared by 7 bases and J by 1 base, with 13 bases between. The CDR3 sequence is CSARGGENTEAFF. CDR3 nucleotide sequence: TGCAGCGCCCGGGGGGGGGAGAACACTGAAGCTTTCTTT.

V gene TRBV4-1 combines with J gene TRBJ2-2, with 9 bases that match TRBD2. CDR3 length: 16 residues. Germline lookup yields CDR1 MGHRA and CDR2 YSYEKL. The V and J ends lost 4 bases and 6 bases, in that order; junction bases with no gene match: 9. The CDR3 protein is CASSLSLAGRSGELFF. The DNA of the CDR3 is TGCGCCAGCAGCCTGAGTCTAGCGGGACGGTCCGGGGAGCTGTTTTTT.

V usage is TRBV11-2 and J usage is TRBJ2-1; D ambiguous. Germline V CDR1 and CDR2: SGHAT, FQNNGV. Trimming took off 1 base at V and 5 bases at J, with 12 bases between the two ends. The CDR3 covers 15 residues. The CDR3 is CASSLGRIYNNEQFF. CDR3 nucleotide sequence: TGTGCCAGCAGCTTAGGGCGGATCTATAACAATGAGCAGTTCTTC.

At least ten counts were recorded for this clonotype. The V and J genes are TRBV7-6 and TRBJ1-1, with 10 nucleotides matching TRBD1. V shed 4 bases, J shed 5 bases, and the junction held 7 bases outside the gene matches. CDR1 is SGHVS and CDR2 is FNYEAQ in the germline V gene. The CDR3 is made up of 15 amino acids. CDR3 loop: CASSWGTGDFTEAFF. For the CDR3, the DNA is TGTGCCAGCAGCTGGGGGACAGGGGATTTTACTGAAGCTTTCTTT.

The chain carries TRBV7-2 and TRBJ2-1, with TRBD2 matching 8 bases. From germline, CDR1 is SGHTA and CDR2 FQGNSA. V dropped 5 bases and J dropped 3; count of bases not matched to a gene: 9. The CDR3 consists of 16 residues. This chain's CDR3 is CASSPPGLGSYNEQFF. The CDR3 DNA reads as TGTGCCAGCAGCCCACCGGGACTAGGAAGCTACAATGAGCAGTTCTTC.

This clonotype was counted between two and nine times. This rearrangement joins TRBV12-3 or TRBV12-4 to TRBJ2-7; a weak D match, TRBD2 (6 bases). The CDR3 is 13 amino acids. Trimming removed 5 bases at V and 4 bases at J, with 12 bases between. CDR3 protein: CASSRTGEYEQYV. CDR3 coding DNA: TGTGCCAGCAGTCGGACGGGGGAATACGAGCAGTACGTC.

This clonotype was seen repeatedly, ten times or more. This chain connects TRBV7-6 to TRBJ2-1, with TRBD2 matching 7 bases. This CDR3 has 19 residues. Germline V gives CDR1 SGHVS, CDR2 FNYEAQ. Trimming took 2 bases from V and 3 from J; bases not matched to a gene: 16. CDR3 sequence reads: CASSLKPPFGGRVYNEQFF. The CDR3 DNA sequence: TGTGCCAGCAGCTTAAAACCTCCTTTCGGCGGGAGAGTCTACAATGAGCAGTTCTTC.

The rearrangement links TRBV12-3 or TRBV12-4 to TRBJ2-7, with 9 bases identical to TRBD1. This CDR3 is 14 amino acids long. After removal of 6 bases from V and 6 bases from J, the junction contained 9 bases not matched to a gene. The CDR3 region has the DNA TGTGCCAGCAGCACCACCGGGACAGGGACCGAGCAGTACGTC. Its translation is CASSTTGTGTEQYV.

CDR3: CASSERPGTARVGYTF. The CDR3 region has the DNA TGTGCCAGCAGTGAACGGCCCGGGACCGCCCGGGTTGGCTACACCTTC. The J gene is TRBJ1-2, the V gene TRBV2; a possible D gene is TRBD1 (5 bases). The CDR3 consists of 16 residues. Germline V lookup: CDR1 SNHLY, CDR2 FYNNEI. V was clipped by 2 bases and J by 7 bases, with 20 bases between them.

This rearrangement joins TRBV19 to TRBJ2-1, with TRBD2 identical over 12 bases. Germline values: CDR1 LNHDA, CDR2 SQIVND (reference sequence). V was pared by 4 bases and J by 9 bases, with 4 bases of the junction left unmatched. The length of the CDR3 is 14 residues. The CDR3 is CASSSLAGGAEQFF. For the CDR3, the DNA is TGTGCCAGTAGTAGCCTAGCGGGAGGGGCTGAGCAGTTCTTC.

The chain has TRBV18 and TRBJ2-7; D possibly matches TRBD1 or TRBD2 (6 bases each). CDR1 KGHSH and CDR2 LQKENI come from the germline V gene. The CDR3 has 12 residues. V was pared by 5 bases and J by 7 bases, with 12 bases between. CDR3 protein: CASSRGEREQYF. DNA of the CDR3: TGTGCCAGCTCAAGGGGGGAAAGAGAGCAGTACTTC.

Ten or more counts support this clonotype. This chain connects TRBV7-2 to TRBJ1-6; D remains ambiguous. The CDR3 consists of 12 residues. V lost 1 base, J lost 11 bases, and 6 bases lay in between. Germline assignment: CDR1 SGHTA and CDR2 FQGNSA. The CDR3 loop reads CASSLDYAPLHF. CDR3 bases: TGTGCCAGCAGCTTAGATTATGCACCCCTCCACTTT.

This chain uses TRBV19 with TRBJ2-5; 7 nucleotides agree with TRBD2. This CDR3 region has 16 residues. Germline CDR1 and CDR2: LNHDA and SQIVND (reference sequence). V dropped 5 bases and J dropped 3; count of bases not matched to a gene: 12. Written as DNA, the CDR3 is TGTGCCAGTAGTGAGGGAGACCGGACTAGAAAAGAGACCCAGTACTTC. Its protein is CASSEGDRTRKETQYF.

CDR3 protein: CASSYSGGERNTIYF. Written as DNA, the CDR3 is TGTGCCAGCAGTTACTCCGGGGGAGAGAGAAACACCATATATTTT. The chain joins TRBV6-5 to TRBJ1-3; D may be TRBD1 (5 bases). The CDR3 consists of 15 residues. CDR1 is MNHEY, CDR2 SVGAGI, per germline. V was trimmed by 0 bases and J by 5 bases, leaving 11 bases between them.

This clonotype was observed a handful of times. The chain links TRBV11-3 to TRBJ2-5; the D gene is possibly TRBD1 (5 bases). Germline V gene lookup returns CDR1 SGHNT and CDR2 YENEEA. The germline V and J ends were trimmed by 6 bases and 5 bases, with 16 bases remaining between them. This CDR3 spans 14 amino acids. CDR3 amino acids: CASRQAPTAETQYF. The CDR3 bases are TGTGCCAGCAGACAGGCACCAACGGCCGAGACCCAGTACTTC. Combining the CDR3 with reference TRBV11-3 and TRBJ2-5 gives the whole variable domain EAGVVQSPRYKIIEKKQPVAFWCNPISGHNTLYWYLQNLGQGPELLIRYENEEAVDDSQLPKDRFSAERLKGVDSTLKIQPAELGDSAVYLCASRQAPTAETQYFGPGTRLLVL.

This clonotype was counted only a few times. The genes are TRBV29-1 and TRBJ2-1; TRBD2 matches at 7 bases. Germline CDR1 is SQVTM and CDR2 is ANQGSEA. The CDR3 has 12 amino acids. Unmatched junction bases numbered 8, after V lost 6 bases and J lost 9 bases. CDR3 sequence reads: CSVSGGRGEQFF. CDR3 in DNA: TGCAGCGTATCTGGGGGGAGGGGTGAGCAGTTCTTC.

Remarks on this clonotype: Since a much larger clone is just one base distant, this may be a read error. The CDR3 is CASSWGLAGDEQYF. The CDR3 DNA reads as TGTGCCAGCAGCTGGGGACTAGCGGGAGACGAGCAGTACTTC. V is TRBV5-4 and J is TRBJ2-7; 14 bases are shared with TRBD2. The germline V gene has CDR1 SGHNT and CDR2 YYREEE (reference sequence). V lost 3 bases to trimming and J lost 5 bases; unmatched junction nucleotides: 1. CDR3 length: 14 amino acids.

The gene calls are TRBV7-2 and TRBJ2-2, with 12 nucleotides matching TRBD1. The J segment lost 6 bases and the V segment lost 8 bases, leaving 4 bases of the junction unmatched. Germline CDR1 reads SGHTA; CDR2 reads FQGNSA. This CDR3 region has 14 residues. Here the CDR3 reads CASVRDRGPGELFF. In nucleotides, the CDR3 is TGTGCCAGCGTCAGGGACAGGGGGCCCGGGGAGCTGTTTTTT.

This clonotype appeared a few times. The J gene is TRBJ2-7, the V gene TRBV6-2 or TRBV6-3, with 7 nucleotides matching TRBD1. Looked up from germline, CDR1 is MNHEY and CDR2 is SVGEGT. V gave up 6 bases and J gave up 2 bases; unmatched junction bases: 4. CDR3 size: 13 residues. The CDR3 loop reads CASSRQGPYEQYV. The CDR3 nucleotides read TGTGCCAGCAGCAGACAGGGCCCCTACGAGCAGTACGTC.